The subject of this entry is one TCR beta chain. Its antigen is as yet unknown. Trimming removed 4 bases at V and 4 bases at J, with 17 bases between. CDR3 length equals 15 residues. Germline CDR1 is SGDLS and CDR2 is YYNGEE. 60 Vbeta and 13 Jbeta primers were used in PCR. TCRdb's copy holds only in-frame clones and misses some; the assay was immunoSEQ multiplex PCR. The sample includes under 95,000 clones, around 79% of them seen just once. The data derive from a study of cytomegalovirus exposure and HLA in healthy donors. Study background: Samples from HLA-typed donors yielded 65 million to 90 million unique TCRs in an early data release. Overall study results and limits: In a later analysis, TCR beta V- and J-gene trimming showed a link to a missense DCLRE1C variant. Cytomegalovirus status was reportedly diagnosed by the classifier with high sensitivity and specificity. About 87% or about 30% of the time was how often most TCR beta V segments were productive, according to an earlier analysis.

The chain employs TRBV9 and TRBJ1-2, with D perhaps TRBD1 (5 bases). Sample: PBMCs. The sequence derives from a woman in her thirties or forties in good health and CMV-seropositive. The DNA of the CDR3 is TGTGCCAGCAGCTCGGGGGGACGGAAGACCTATGGCTACACCTTC. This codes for CASSSGGRKTYGYTF.